This T cell receptor beta chain originates from a study of follicular helper T cells after annual influenza vaccination. This CDR3 is 14 amino acids long. Between the trimmed V and J ends, which lost 5 bases and 0 bases, there was a span of 10 bases. Germline V gene sequence: CDR1 SGHTA, CDR2 FQGNSA. TCRdb's copy holds only in-frame clones and misses some; the assay was immunoSEQ multiplex PCR. The repertoire has around 10,000 clones, 85% to 90% of them found once; the top ten carry more than 0.4%. The time point is: 2015-2016 season, pre-vaccination. The genes are TRBV7-2 and TRBJ1-2; a possible D gene is TRBD1 (6 bases). The TCR originated in an adult who received the influenza vaccine. This specimen was CXCR5+ CD38- circulating T follicular helper cells from blood, taken on the day of influenza vaccination. The subset here: circulating Tfh, non-naive CD4+CXCR5+PD-1+ (ICOS+CD38+ or ICOS-CD38-). The CDR3 nucleotides are TGTGCCAGCAGCCGGGACACTTCTAACTATGGCTACACCTTC. Translating it yields CASSRDTSNYGYTF.